Listed here is a single TCR beta chain. This clone was counted once. The target of this receptor is not known. One base away there is no much larger clone; base qualities are not given. This entry belongs to a study of blood T cell repertoires in COVID-19 (TCRdb year 2020). About the full investigation: The collaborator samples originated in the United States, Italy and Spain and spanned the acute and convalescent phases of COVID-19. Sample metadata almost always included a de-identified subject ID, COVID-19 status, age in years and sex. The material from the prospective study consisted of cDNA or gDNA derived from T cells, B-cell-depleted T cells, or PBMCs. Samples were obtained from the ongoing ImmuneRACE study (first 160 participants) and from 1,200 or so subjects provided by 6 global collaborators. Deeply sampled blood TCRbeta repertoires from subjects exposed to, actively infected with, or recovered from COVID-19 were included in the dataset. HLA class I and class II types, where available, came from metadata supplied by the sample provider rather than from assay-based typing. The repertoires were made available in a free public database intended to serve as a resource for research on the immune response to SARS-CoV-2. What the work shows at the level of the full study, not this receptor alone: The quantity of clinical and demographic metadata differed by source and by participant and was supplied without curation.

In Seattle, one collaborating source enrolled patients while the infection was active and tracked those patients longitudinally over the course of disease. Collaborating institutions collected whole blood in K2EDTA tubes following their own protocols. For TCRbeta analysis, collaborators shipped samples as frozen whole blood, isolated PBMCs, or DNA extracted from either of those sample types. TCRbeta CDR3 regions were amplified from genomic DNA using the immunoSEQ Assay, a bias-controlled multiplex PCR. As for how the authors treated the data: Within the assay, amplification of reference gene primers was used to estimate how many nucleated cells each sample contained. Sequence reads were collapsed and filtered to measure the absolute abundance of every unique TCRbeta CDR3 rearrangement. Productive Simpson clonality was computed per sample as the square root of Simpson's diversity index over productive rearrangements. Entries here come from immuneACCESS through TCRdb and include only in-frame sequences with V and J called. Some clones fail to appear in such tables; in the studies checked, an unresolved V gene covers under half of the shortfall, and the cause of the remainder is unknown. V and J calls and clone size are given by that table; D and trimming were obtained from the DNA. This sample holds 350,000 to 450,000 clones; about 89% were observed only once. Together, the top ten hold about 2% of the sample.

Its CDR3 holds 14 amino acids, cysteine through phenylalanine. Left in the record is the CDR3 DNA by itself, 42 bases read in frame from the first base. The germline V gene supplies CDR1 SGHTA and CDR2 FQGNSA. V is trimmed back by 5 bases and J by 8 bases, and the junction contains 9 bases that no gene match accounts for. The sample taken for sequencing was peripheral blood. Here the chain combines TRBV7-2 and TRBJ2-1; 7 bases in the junction line up with TRBD1. This clonotype originated in a woman in her sixties or seventies with COVID-19, enrolled during active disease. This receptor carries the CDR3 CASSQNYRGHEQFF. In nucleotide form, the sequence is TGTGCCAGCAGCCAGAATTACAGGGGCCATGAGCAGTTCTTC. With all but the CDR3 taken from the reference TRBV7-2 and TRBJ2-1 genes, the full variable domain is: GAGVSQSPSNKVTEKGKDVELRCDPISGHTALYWYRQSLGQGLEFLIYFQGNSAPDKSGLPSDRFSAERTGGSVSTLTIQRTQQEDSAVYLCASSQNYRGHEQFFGPGTRLTVL.